This T cell receptor (beta chain) originates from a study of T cell responses to AZD1222 COVID-19 vaccine. V gave up 5 bases and J gave up 7 bases, with 14 bases separating them. Germline assignment: CDR1 SGHTA and CDR2 FQGNSA. The CDR3 totals 13 residues. TCRdb's copy holds only in-frame clones and misses some; the assay was immunoSEQ multiplex PCR. The table shows more than 150,000 clones, with less than 95% occurring only once. Sequencing used peripheral blood, obtained on day 0 of AZD1222 vaccination. The sequence came from an adult in good health. The chain is built from TRBV7-2 and TRBJ1-1; D is undetermined. CDR3 in DNA: TGTGCCAGCAGCCCCCCTGGCATATATGAAGCTTTCTTT. This encodes CASSPPGIYEAFF.